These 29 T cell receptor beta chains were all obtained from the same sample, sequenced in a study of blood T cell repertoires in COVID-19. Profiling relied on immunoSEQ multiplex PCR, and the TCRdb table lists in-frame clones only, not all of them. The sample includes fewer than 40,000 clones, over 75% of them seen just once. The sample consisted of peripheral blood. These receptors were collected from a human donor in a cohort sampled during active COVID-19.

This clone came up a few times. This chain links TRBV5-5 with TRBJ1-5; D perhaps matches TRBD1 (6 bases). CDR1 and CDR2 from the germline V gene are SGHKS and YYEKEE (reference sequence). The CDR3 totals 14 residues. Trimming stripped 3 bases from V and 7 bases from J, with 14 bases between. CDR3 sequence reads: CASSSTQGLQPQHF. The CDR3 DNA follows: TGTGCCAGCAGCTCGACCCAGGGGTTGCAGCCCCAGCATTTT.

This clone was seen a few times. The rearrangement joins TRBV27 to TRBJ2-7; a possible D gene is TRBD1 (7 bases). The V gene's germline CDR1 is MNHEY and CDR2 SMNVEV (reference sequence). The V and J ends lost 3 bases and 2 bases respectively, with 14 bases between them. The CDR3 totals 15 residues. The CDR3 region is CASSLQGGKTYEQYF. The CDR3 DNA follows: TGTGCCAGCAGTTTGCAGGGGGGAAAGACCTACGAGCAGTACTTC.

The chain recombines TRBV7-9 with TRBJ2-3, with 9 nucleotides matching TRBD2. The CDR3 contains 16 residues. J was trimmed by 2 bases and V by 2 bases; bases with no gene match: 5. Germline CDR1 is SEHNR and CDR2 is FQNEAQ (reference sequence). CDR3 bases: TGTGCCAGCAGCTTAAATAGCGGGAGCCTCACAGATACGCAGTATTTT. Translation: CASSLNSGSLTDTQYF.

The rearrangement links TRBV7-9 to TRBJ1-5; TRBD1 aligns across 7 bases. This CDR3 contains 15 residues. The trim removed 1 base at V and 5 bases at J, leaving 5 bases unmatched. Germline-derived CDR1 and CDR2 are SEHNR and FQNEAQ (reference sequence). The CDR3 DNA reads TGTGCCAGCAGCTTAGGCAGGGGGATAGATCAGCCCCAGCATTTT. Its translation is CASSLGRGIDQPQHF.

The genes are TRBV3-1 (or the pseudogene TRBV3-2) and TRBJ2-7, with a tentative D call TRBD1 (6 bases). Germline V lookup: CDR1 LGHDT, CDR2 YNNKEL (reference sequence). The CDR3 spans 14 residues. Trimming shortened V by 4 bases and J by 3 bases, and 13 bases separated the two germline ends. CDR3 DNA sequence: TGTGCCAGCAGCCCCCAGACAGGAGACTACGAGCAGTACTTC. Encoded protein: CASSPQTGDYEQYF.

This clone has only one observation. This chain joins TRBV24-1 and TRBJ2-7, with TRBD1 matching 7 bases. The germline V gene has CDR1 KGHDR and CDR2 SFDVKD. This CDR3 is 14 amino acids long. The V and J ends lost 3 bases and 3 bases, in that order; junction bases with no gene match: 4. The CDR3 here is CATSDPDRRYEQYF. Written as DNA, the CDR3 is TGTGCCACCAGTGATCCGGACAGGCGCTACGAGCAGTACTTC.

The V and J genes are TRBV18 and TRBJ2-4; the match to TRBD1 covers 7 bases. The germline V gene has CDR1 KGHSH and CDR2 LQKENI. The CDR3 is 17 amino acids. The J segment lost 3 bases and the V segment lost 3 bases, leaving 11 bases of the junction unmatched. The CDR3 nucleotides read TGTGCCAGCTCACCCATGGCAGGGGGTTCGGGCAAAAACATTCAGTACTTC. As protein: CASSPMAGGSGKNIQYF.

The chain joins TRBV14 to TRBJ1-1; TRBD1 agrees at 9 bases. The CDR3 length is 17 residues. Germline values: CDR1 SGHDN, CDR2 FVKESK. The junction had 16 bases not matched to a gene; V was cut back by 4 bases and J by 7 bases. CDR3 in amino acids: CASSPGPSQGARVEAFF. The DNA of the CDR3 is TGTGCCAGCAGCCCGGGACCCTCACAGGGGGCTAGGGTTGAAGCTTTCTTT.

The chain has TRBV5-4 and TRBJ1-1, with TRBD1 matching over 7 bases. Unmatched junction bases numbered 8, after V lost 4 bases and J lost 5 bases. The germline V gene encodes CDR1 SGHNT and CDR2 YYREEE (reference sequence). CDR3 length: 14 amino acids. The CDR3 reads CASSRTGVGTEAFF. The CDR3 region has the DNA TGTGCCAGCAGCCGTACAGGGGTCGGGACTGAAGCTTTCTTT.

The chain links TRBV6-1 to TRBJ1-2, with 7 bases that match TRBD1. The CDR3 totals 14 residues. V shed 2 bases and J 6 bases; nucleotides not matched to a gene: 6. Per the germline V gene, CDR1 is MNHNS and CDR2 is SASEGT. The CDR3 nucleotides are TGTGCCAGCAGTGAACAAGGGGGCGTCGATGGCTACACCTTC. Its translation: CASSEQGGVDGYTF.

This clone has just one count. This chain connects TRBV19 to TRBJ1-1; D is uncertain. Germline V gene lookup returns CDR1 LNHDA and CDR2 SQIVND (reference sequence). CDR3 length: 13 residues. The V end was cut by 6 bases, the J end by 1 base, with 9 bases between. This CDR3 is CASRYYRNTEAFF. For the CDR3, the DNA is TGTGCCAGTAGATATTACAGGAACACTGAAGCTTTCTTT. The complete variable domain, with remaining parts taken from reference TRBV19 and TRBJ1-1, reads DGGITQSPKYLFRKEGQNVTLSCEQNLNHDAMYWYRQDPGQGLRLIYYSQIVNDFQKGDIAEGYSVSREKKESFPLTVTSAQKNPTAFYLCASRYYRNTEAFFGQGTRLTVV.

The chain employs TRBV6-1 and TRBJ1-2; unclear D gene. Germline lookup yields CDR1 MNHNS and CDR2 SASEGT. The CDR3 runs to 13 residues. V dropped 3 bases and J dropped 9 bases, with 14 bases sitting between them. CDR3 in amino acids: CASSDSLTLRYTF. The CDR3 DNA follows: TGTGCCAGCAGTGATAGCCTAACACTTCGCTACACCTTC.

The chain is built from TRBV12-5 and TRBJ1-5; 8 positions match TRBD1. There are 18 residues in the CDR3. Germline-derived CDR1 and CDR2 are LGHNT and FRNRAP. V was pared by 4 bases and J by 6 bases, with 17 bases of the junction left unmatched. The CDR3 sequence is CASGSATGANRGGQPQHF. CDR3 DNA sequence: TGTGCTAGTGGTTCGGCGACAGGGGCGAACCGGGGAGGTCAGCCCCAGCATTTT. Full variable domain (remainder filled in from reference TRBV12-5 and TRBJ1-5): DARVTQTPRHKVTEMGQEVTMRCQPILGHNTVFWYRQTMMQGLELLAYFRNRAPLDDSGMPKDRFSAEMPDATLATLKIQPSEPRDSAVYFCASGSATGANRGGQPQHFGDGTRLSIL.

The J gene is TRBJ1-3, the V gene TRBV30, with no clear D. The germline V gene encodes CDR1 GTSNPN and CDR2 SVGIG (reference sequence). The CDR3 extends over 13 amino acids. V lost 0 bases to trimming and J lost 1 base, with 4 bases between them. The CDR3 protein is CAWSVESGNTIYF. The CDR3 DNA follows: TGTGCCTGGAGTGTGGAGTCTGGAAACACCATATATTTT.

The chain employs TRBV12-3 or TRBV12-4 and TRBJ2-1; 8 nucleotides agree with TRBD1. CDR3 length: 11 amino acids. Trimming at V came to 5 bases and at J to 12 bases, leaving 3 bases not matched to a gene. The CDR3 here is CASSDGQGQFF. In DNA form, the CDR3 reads TGTGCCAGCAGTGATGGACAGGGGCAGTTCTTC.

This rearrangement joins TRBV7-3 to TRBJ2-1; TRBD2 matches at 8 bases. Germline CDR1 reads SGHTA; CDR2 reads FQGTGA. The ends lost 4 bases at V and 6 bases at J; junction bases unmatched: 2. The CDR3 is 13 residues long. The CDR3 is CASSSGGFNEQFF. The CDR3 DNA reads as TGTGCCAGCAGCTCGGGGGGGTTCAATGAGCAGTTCTTC.

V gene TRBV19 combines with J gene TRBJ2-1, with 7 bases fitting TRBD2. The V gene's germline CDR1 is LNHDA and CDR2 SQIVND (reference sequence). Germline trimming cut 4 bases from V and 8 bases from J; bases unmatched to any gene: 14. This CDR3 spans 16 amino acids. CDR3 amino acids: CASSRRSGGVVDEQFF. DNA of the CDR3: TGTGCCAGTAGTAGGAGGTCGGGAGGAGTGGTCGATGAGCAGTTCTTC.

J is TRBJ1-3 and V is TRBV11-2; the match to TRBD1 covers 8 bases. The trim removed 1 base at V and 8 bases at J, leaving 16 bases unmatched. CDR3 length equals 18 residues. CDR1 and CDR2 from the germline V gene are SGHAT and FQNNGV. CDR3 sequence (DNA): TGTGCCAGCAGCTTAGGAACGACAGGGGCATTTACAAAGGACACCATATATTTT. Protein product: CASSLGTTGAFTKDTIYF.

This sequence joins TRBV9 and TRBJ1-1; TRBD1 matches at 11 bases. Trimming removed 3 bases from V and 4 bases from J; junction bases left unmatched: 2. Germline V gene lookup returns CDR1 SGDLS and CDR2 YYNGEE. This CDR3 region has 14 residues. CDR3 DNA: TGTGCCAGCAGCGGGACAGGGGGCTTCACTGAAGCTTTCTTT. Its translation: CASSGTGGFTEAFF.

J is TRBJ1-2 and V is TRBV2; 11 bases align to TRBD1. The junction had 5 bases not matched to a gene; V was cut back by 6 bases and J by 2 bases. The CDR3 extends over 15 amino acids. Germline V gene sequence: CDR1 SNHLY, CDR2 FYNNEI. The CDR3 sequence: CASRRTGGRNYGYTF. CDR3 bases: TGTGCCAGCAGGAGGACAGGGGGCAGGAACTATGGCTACACCTTC.

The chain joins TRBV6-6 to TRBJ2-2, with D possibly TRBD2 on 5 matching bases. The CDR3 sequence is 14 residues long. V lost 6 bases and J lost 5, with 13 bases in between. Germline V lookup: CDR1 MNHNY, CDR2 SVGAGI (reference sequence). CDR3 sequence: CASSLLGVTGELFF. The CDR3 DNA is TGTGCCAGCAGCCTCCTCGGGGTTACCGGGGAGCTGTTTTTT.

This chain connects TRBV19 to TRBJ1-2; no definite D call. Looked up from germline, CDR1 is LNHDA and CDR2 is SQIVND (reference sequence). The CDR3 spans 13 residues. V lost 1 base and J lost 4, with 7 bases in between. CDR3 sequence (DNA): TGTGCCAGTAGTATAGGGCAGGTCTATGGCTACACCTTC. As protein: CASSIGQVYGYTF.

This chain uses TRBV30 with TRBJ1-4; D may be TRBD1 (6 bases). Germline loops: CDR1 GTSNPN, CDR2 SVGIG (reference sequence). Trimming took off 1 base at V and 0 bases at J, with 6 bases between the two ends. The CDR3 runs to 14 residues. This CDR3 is CAWSEGATNEKLFF. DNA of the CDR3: TGTGCCTGGAGTGAGGGGGCAACTAATGAAAAACTGTTTTTT.

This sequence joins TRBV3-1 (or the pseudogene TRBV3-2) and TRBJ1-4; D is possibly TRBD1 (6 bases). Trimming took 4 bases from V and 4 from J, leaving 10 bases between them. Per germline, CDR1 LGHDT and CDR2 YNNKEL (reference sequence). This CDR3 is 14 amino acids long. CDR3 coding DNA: TGTGCCAGCAGCCCTTTAGGGGGTAATGAAAAACTGTTTTTT. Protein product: CASSPLGGNEKLFF.

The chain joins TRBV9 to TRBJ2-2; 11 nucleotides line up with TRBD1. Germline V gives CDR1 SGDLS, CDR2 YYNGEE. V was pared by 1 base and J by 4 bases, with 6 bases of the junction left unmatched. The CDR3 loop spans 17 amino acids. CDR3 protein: CASSVSGTGGITGELFF. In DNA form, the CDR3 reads TGTGCCAGCAGCGTATCCGGGACAGGGGGAATCACCGGGGAGCTGTTTTTT.

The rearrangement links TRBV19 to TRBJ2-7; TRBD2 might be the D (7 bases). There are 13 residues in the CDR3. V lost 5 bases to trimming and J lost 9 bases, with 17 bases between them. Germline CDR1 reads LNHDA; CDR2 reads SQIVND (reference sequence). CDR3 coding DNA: TGTGCCAGTAGTCGGGGGGCCAGGGACGGGCAGTACTTC. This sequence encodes CASSRGARDGQYF.

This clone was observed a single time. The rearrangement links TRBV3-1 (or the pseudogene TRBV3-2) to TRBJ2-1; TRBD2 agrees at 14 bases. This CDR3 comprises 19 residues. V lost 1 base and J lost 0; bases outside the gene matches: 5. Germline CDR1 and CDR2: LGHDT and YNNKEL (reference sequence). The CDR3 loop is CASSQGTSGRLSSYNEQFF. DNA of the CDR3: TGTGCCAGCAGCCAAGGGACTAGCGGGAGGCTGAGCTCCTACAATGAGCAGTTCTTC.

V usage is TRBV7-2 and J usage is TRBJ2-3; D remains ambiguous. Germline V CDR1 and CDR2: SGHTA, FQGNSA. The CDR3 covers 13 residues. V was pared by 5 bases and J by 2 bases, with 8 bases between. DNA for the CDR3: TGTGCCAGCAGCCCCAGACTCACAGATACGCAGTATTTT. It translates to CASSPRLTDTQYF.

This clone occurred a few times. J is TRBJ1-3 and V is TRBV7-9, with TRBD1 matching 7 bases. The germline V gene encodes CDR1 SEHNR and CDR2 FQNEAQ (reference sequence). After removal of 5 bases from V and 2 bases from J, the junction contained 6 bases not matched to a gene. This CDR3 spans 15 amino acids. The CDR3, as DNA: TGTGCCAGCAGCCCAACCGGGACAGCTGGAAACACCATATATTTT. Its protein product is CASSPTGTAGNTIYF.